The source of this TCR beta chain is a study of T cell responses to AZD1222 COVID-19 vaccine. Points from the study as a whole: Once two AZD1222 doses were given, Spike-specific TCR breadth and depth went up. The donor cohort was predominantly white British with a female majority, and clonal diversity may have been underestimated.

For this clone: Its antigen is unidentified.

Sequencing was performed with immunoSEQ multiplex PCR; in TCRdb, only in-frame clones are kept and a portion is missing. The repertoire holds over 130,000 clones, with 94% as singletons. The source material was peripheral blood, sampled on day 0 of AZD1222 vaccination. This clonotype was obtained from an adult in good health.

The CDR3 sequence is CASSQDVPRNTEAFF. The CDR3 nucleotides read TGTGCCAGCAGCCAAGATGTTCCGAGGAACACTGAAGCTTTCTTT. This chain links TRBV3-1 (or the pseudogene TRBV3-2) with TRBJ1-1; D unclear. The length of the CDR3 is 15 residues. V was pared by 0 bases and J by 1 base, with 9 bases between. Germline CDR1 and CDR2: LGHDT and YNNKEL (reference sequence).